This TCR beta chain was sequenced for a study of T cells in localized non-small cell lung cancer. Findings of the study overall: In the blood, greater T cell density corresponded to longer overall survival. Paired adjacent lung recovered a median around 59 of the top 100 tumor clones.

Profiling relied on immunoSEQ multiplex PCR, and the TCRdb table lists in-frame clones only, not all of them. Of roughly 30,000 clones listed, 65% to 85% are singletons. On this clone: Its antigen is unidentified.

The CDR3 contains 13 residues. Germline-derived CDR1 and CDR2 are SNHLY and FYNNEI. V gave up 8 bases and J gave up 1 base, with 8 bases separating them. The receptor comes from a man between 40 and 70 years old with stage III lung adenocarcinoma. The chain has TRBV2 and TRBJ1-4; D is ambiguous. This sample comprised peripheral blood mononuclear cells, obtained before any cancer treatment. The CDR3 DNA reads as TGTGCCAGCTTGCCAGGAACTAATGAAAAACTGTTTTTT. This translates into CASLPGTNEKLFF.